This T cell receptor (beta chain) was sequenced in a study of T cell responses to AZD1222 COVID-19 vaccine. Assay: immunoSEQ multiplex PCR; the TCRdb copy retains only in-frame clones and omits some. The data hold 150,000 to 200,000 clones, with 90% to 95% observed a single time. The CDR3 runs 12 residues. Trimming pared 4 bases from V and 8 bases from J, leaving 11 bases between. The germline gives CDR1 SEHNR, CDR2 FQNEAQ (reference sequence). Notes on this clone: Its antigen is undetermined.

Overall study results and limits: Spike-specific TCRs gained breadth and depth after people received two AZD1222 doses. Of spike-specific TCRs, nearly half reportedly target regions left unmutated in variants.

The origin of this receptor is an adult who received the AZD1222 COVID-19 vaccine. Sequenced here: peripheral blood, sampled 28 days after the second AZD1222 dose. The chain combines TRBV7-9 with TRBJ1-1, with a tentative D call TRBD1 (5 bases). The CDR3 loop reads CASSSFRQEAFF. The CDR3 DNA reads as TGTGCCAGCAGCTCCTTTCGACAGGAAGCTTTCTTT. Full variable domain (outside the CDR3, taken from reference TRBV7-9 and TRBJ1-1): DTGVSQNPRHKITKRGQNVTFRCDPISEHNRLYWYRQTLGQGPEFLTYFQNEAQLEKSRLLSDRFSAERPKGSFSTLEIQRTEQGDSAMYLCASSSFRQEAFFGQGTRLTVV.